The rows below give T cell receptor beta chains drawn from one sample of a study of cytomegalovirus exposure and HLA in healthy donors. Produced via immunoSEQ multiplex PCR; TCRdb's table is partial and in-frame only. The sample shows more than 100,000 clones, approximately 70% of them seen only once. The sample was PBMCs. The source of these receptors is a man aged 18 to 29 in good health and CMV-seronegative. The CDR3 runs from the conserved cysteine through the conserved F or W. D genes are given only for firm matches. Rows may omit the clone size; those that give it use once, few, many or a size class.

cdr3_nt	cdr3_aa	d_call	j_call	v_call	clone_size
TGTGCCAGCAGCGTAGGGGGAGGGGACGGTCAGCCCCAGCATTTT	CASSVGGGDGQPQHF	-	TRBJ1-5	TRBV9	once
TGCGCCAGCAGCCCGGGACAGGGGGGTGTGAATGAGCAGTTCTTC	CASSPGQGGVNEQFF	TRBD1	TRBJ2-1	TRBV5-1	few
TGTGCCAGCAGCCTGGGACAGGGGGGCGAAAAACTGTTTTTT	CASSLGQGGEKLFF	TRBD1	TRBJ1-4	TRBV7-9	few
TGTGCCAGCAGCAACGGGACAGGGGGTCAGCCCCAGCATTTT	CASSNGTGGQPQHF	TRBD1	TRBJ1-5	TRBV7-9	-
TGTGCCAGCAGCTCACCAACAGGGGGCAATTTTCACGAGCAGTACTTC	CASSSPTGGNFHEQYF	TRBD1	TRBJ2-7	TRBV7-9	few
TGTGCCAGCAGACACGGGACATACTATGGCTACACCTTC	CASRHGTYYGYTF	-	TRBJ1-2	TRBV27	few
TGTGCCAGCAGGGGAAGCGGGGTTGGAGATACGCAGTATTTT	CASRGSGVGDTQYF	TRBD2	TRBJ2-3	TRBV9	once
TGTGCCAGCAGTACAGGGAAAGGCCAGCCCCAGCATTTT	CASSTGKGQPQHF	-	TRBJ1-5	TRBV27	few
TGTGCCAGCAGCTCTAGATACAATGAGCAGTTCTTC	CASSSRYNEQFF	-	TRBJ2-1	TRBV11-2	-
TGTGCCAGCAGAAGACAGGGGGCGGTCACTGAAGCTTTCTTT	CASRRQGAVTEAFF	TRBD1	TRBJ1-1	TRBV6-6	-
TGTGCCAGCCGGACAGACACCTACAATGAGCAGTTCTTC	CASRTDTYNEQFF	-	TRBJ2-1	TRBV6-6	-
TGCGCCAGCAGCTTGGTTCGGGACACCAACACTGAAGCTTTCTTT	CASSLVRDTNTEAFF	-	TRBJ1-1	TRBV5-1	-
TGTGCCAGCAGTTTCAAGAGCGGGGGGGACTACGAGCAGTACTTC	CASSFKSGGDYEQYF	TRBD2	TRBJ2-7	TRBV6-6	-
TGTGCCAGCAGCTTGGGGGGCAGCAATGAGCAGTTCTTC	CASSLGGSNEQFF	-	TRBJ2-1	TRBV5-6	-
TGTGCCAGCAGTGGACAGGGAGACGAGCAGTACTTC	CASSGQGDEQYF	TRBD1	TRBJ2-7	TRBV28	-
TGTGCCATCAGTGAGTCTCAGGGACTCTCTGGAAACACCATATATTTT	CAISESQGLSGNTIYF	-	TRBJ1-3	TRBV10-3	once
TGTGCCAGCAGCTTGGGACTAGCGGTGAATGAGCAGTTCTTC	CASSLGLAVNEQFF	TRBD2	TRBJ2-1	TRBV5-4	once
TGTGCCAGCAGCTTAGCAGGCGGAAATACCTACGAGCAGTACTTC	CASSLAGGNTYEQYF	-	TRBJ2-7	TRBV7-6	once
TGTGCCAGCAGCAAAAGGGTCCGGGGGTGGAACACCGGGGAGCTGTTTTTT	CASSKRVRGWNTGELFF	-	TRBJ2-2	TRBV21-1	-
TGTGCCAGCGGCCCAGGGGAGGGTCGAGATGAAAAACTGTTTTTT	CASGPGEGRDEKLFF	-	TRBJ1-4	TRBV11-1	few
TGTGCCAGCAGTCTGACAGGGGCGACTGAAGCTTTCTTT	CASSLTGATEAFF	TRBD1	TRBJ1-1	TRBV6-1	once
TGTGCCAGCAGTCCACAGGGTGGGGAGCAGTACTTC	CASSPQGGEQYF	-	TRBJ2-7	TRBV27	-
TGTGCCAGCAGCCCAGCAGGGGGCTTAGAGACCCAGTACTTC	CASSPAGGLETQYF	TRBD1	TRBJ2-5	TRBV11-2	-
TGTGCCAGCAAAAAAGCCCCCGGGACAATCTACGAGCAGTACTTC	CASKKAPGTIYEQYF	-	TRBJ2-7	TRBV6-5	-
TGTGCCAGCAGCGTAGGGCAGCTAGCGGGGGGGCTTGGGGAGGAGACCCAGTACTTC	CASSVGQLAGGLGEETQYF	TRBD2	TRBJ2-5	TRBV9	once
TGCGCCAGCAGCCAAGAGGCCCAGCGGGACTACGGGTGGTTGTATTTT	CASSQEAQRDYGWLYF	TRBD2	TRBJ2-3	TRBV4-3	-
TGTGCCAGCCTCCCCTCCCGGGACAGGGGGCTCGAGCAGTACTTC	CASLPSRDRGLEQYF	TRBD1	TRBJ2-7	TRBV28	-
TGTGCCAGCAGCAGGCCAACTAGCGGGAGCACAGATACGCAGTATTTT	CASSRPTSGSTDTQYF	-	TRBJ2-3	TRBV21-1	-
TGCGCCAGCAGTATTCGAAAGGGGTTAAGCTCCTACAATGAGCAGTTCTTC	CASSIRKGLSSYNEQFF	-	TRBJ2-1	TRBV5-1	few
TGTGCCAGTACAGACCGCCTCAACTACGAGCAGTACTTC	CASTDRLNYEQYF	-	TRBJ2-7	TRBV28	-
TGTGCCAGCAGCGCCCCAGTGAGGGGGAGGGTTTCATACAATGAGCAGTTCTTC	CASSAPVRGRVSYNEQFF	-	TRBJ2-1	TRBV9	-
TGTGCCAGCAGCTTTGTTAGTACTGGTTCTGGAAACACCATATATTTT	CASSFVSTGSGNTIYF	-	TRBJ1-3	TRBV7-9	-
TGCAGCGTTCAAGGGGGCGGCTATGGCTACACCTTC	CSVQGGGYGYTF	TRBD1	TRBJ1-2	TRBV29-1	-
TGTGCCATCAGTGAGATATACGAGCAGTACTTC	CAISEIYEQYF	-	TRBJ2-7	TRBV10-3	-
TGTGCCTGGAGTGCCCTGAAGGGGTACGAGCAGTACTTC	CAWSALKGYEQYF	-	TRBJ2-7	TRBV30	-
TGTGCCAGCAGCCGGGACGGGACAGGACTAAGGAATGAGCAGTTCTTC	CASSRDGTGLRNEQFF	TRBD1	TRBJ2-1	TRBV11-2	-
TGCGCCAGCAGCTCGGTTAGCGGGAGCTACCACGAGCAGTACTTC	CASSSVSGSYHEQYF	TRBD2	TRBJ2-7	TRBV5-1	-
TGTGCCAGCAGTGCCTCAGCCGGGGGCAATCAGCCCCAGCATTTT	CASSASAGGNQPQHF	-	TRBJ1-5	TRBV6-4	-
TGCGCCAGCAGCTTGGTATTAGCGAATGAGCAGTTCTTC	CASSLVLANEQFF	-	TRBJ2-1	TRBV5-1	-
TGCAGCATGAGGGGAGCGGGAGAGACTACAGATACGCAGTATTTT	CSMRGAGETTDTQYF	TRBD2	TRBJ2-3	TRBV29-1	few
TGCGCCAGCAGCACTACTAGCGGTGGGGGTTCTGGAAACATTCAGTACTTC	CASSTTSGGGSGNIQYF	TRBD2	TRBJ2-4	TRBV5-1	-